This T cell receptor beta chain was sequenced in a study of T cell clusters in autoimmune cytopenias. TRB rearrangements were amplified by touch-down multiplex PCR with mixed TRB-A/B primers. TCRdb reprocessed the multiplex PCR reads and reports one entry per CDR3 protein, with no DNA. The table lists about 15,000 distinct CDR3 sequences. Details on this clonotype: The antigen remains undetermined.

Each sample's input was 250 ng genomic DNA, 30,000 to 45,000 genome equivalents. Study-wide points: The T cell clusters came from computational analysis alone and lack functional validation.

These data are also associated with another study on T cell repertoires in aging, cancer and after chemotherapy.

Material for sequencing was peripheral blood. The receptor comes from a human donor in good health.

CDR3: CAPFREGSNQPQHF. This chain joins TRBV30 and TRBJ1-5. CDR1 and CDR2 from the germline V gene are GTSNPN and SVGIG (reference sequence). CDR3 length equals 14 residues.